These 5 T cell receptor beta chains were sequenced from one sample in a study of Ad26.COV2.S vaccination and SARS-CoV-2 variants (dated by TCRdb to the early 2020s). The library came from the immunoSEQ multiplex PCR assay. TCRdb took this table from immuneACCESS and kept in-frame rearrangements with V and J called. Such tables lack part of the clones; where checked against another copy, unresolved V genes explain under half of the gap, and the rest is unexplained. This sample comprises 250,000 or so clones, around 88% of them detected only once. Jointly, the top ten make up less than 3.5% of the sample. What the treatment or condition label conveys for this sample: 19 received Ad26.COV2.S at low or high dose, single or two shots; roughly five received placebo; per-sample allocation not given. Repertoires of vaccine and placebo recipients were sequenced from samples taken on day 63 after the first injection.

Sequences were derived from peripheral blood, sampled in a trial of Ad26.COV2.S vaccine versus placebo. The origin of the receptors is a person aged 18-65 years who received the Ad26.COV2.S COVID-19 vaccine or a placebo.

The chain carries TRBV19 and TRBJ1-5; D perhaps matches TRBD1 (5 bases). The CDR3 covers 14 residues. Germline V CDR1 and CDR2: LNHDA, SQIVND (reference sequence). Trimming pared 7 bases from V and 4 bases from J, leaving 14 bases between. In DNA form, the CDR3 reads TGTGCCAGTAAGGCCGGGCAGGGAAATCAGCCCCAGCATTTT. It codes for CASKAGQGNQPQHF.

Here the CDR3 reads CASSYFGDSPLHF. In DNA form, the CDR3 reads TGTGCCAGCAGTTACTTCGGGGATTCACCCCTCCACTTT. The rearrangement uses TRBV6-5 and TRBJ1-6; D call uncertain. The CDR3 covers 13 residues. Trimming cost V 1 base and J 8 bases, with 6 bases left between them. CDR1 is MNHEY and CDR2 is SVGAGI in the germline V gene.

The V call is TRBV6-2 or TRBV6-3, the J call TRBJ2-3; 8 nucleotides line up with TRBD2. CDR1 is MNHEY, CDR2 SVGEGT, per germline. After removal of 5 bases from V and 0 bases from J, the junction contained 7 bases not matched to a gene. The CDR3 sequence is 16 residues long. The CDR3 DNA reads as TGTGCCAGCAGTGCCATAGCGGGGCCTAGCACAGATACGCAGTATTTT. It codes for CASSAIAGPSTDTQYF.

This clone appeared a few times. The chain employs TRBV9 and TRBJ1-3; TRBD1 matches 10 bases. Trimming cost V 3 bases and J 4 bases; bases outside gene matches: 10. This CDR3 spans 17 amino acids. CDR1 and CDR2 from the germline V gene are SGDLS and YYNGEE. The CDR3 DNA reads as TGTGCCAGCAGCGGCTTGACAGGGGGCGCCTCGGGAAACACCATATATTTT. Its translation: CASSGLTGGASGNTIYF.

A word on this clone: Other DNA variants within this sample encode the same CDR3. V and J are TRBV4-1 and TRBJ1-2; no definite D call. Trimming removed 0 bases at V and 5 bases at J, with 13 bases between. Per germline, CDR1 MGHRA and CDR2 YSYEKL. This CDR3 comprises 15 residues. The CDR3 protein is CASSQDPTALYGYTF. CDR3 nucleotides: TGCGCCAGCAGCCAAGATCCCACAGCTCTTTATGGCTACACCTTC.